This T cell receptor (beta chain) was recovered during a study of human T cells and chemical hapten exposure. This CDR3 has 13 amino acids. Trimming left V 7 bases short and J 3 bases short, with 15 bases between. CDR1 DFQATT and CDR2 SNEGSKA come from the germline V gene (reference sequence). TCRdb re-called the RACE reads with MiXCR, one entry per CDR3 protein. The sample lists about 120,000 distinct CDR3 sequences, roughly 13% occurring once. The time point denotes: pre-sensitization, week 0. The treatment here: therapeutic diphenylcyclopropenone sensitization with weekly scalp DPC. The sample holds a few counts of this clonotype.

This clonotype originated in a woman aged 18-35 years with alopecia areata. Some clones in this sample may be carry-over from other donors' samples. The rearrangement joins TRBV20-1 to TRBJ1-1; a weak D match, TRBD1 (6 bases). The sequences come from whole blood, collected in connection with sensitization to the hapten diphenylcyclopropenone (DPC). The CDR3 region has the DNA TGCAGTGGAGAGTGGGGGGCGTACACTGAAGCTTTCTTT. Translating it yields CSGEWGAYTEAFF.